Listed below are T cell receptor beta chains from one sample, sequenced in a study of low-dose radiotherapy and immunotherapy resistance in tumors. TCRdb processed the reads anew with MiXCR; each CDR3 protein has one entry. The data hold about 97,000 distinct CDR3 sequences, with around 20% observed a single time. Sequenced material: PBMCs, taken after low-dose radiotherapy plus immunotherapy. These receptors originate from a male donor with prostate cancer. The CDR3 runs from the conserved cysteine through the conserved F or W. Clone size is not always given. Where it is, it says once, few, many or a class for expanded clones.

v_call	clone_size	j_call	cdr3_length	cdr3_aa
TRBV20-1	many	TRBJ2-1	13	CSAKAGGVREQFF
TRBV7-2	many	TRBJ2-3	14	CASSRQGASDTQYF
TRBV7-8	few	TRBJ2-3	17	CASSPKTGSVPTDTQYF
TRBV7-7	many	TRBJ2-5	14	CASGPPRGGETQYF
TRBV12-3/TRBV12-4	-	TRBJ1-1	13	CASSLLGGTEAFF
TRBV12-3/TRBV12-4	-	TRBJ2-5	13	CASRRTGKETQYF
TRBV3-1	many	TRBJ2-2	14	CASNLGGNTGELFF
TRBV7-2	-	TRBJ2-6	13	CASSEGQVSVLTF
TRBV20-1	many	TRBJ2-5	14	CSALPRDSQETQYF
TRBV4-1	many	TRBJ2-1	13	CASSQLQGNEQFF
TRBV13	many	TRBJ2-1	15	CASSPGVAGPNEQFF
TRBV20-1	many	TRBJ2-1	16	CSASRPLLVEDNEQFF
TRBV6-7	many	TRBJ1-5	14	CARFSDRKNQPQHF
TRBV4-2	many	TRBJ2-3	16	CASSQERGSGRDTQYF
TRBV14	many	TRBJ2-2	13	CASSQDLGGELFF
TRBV6-6	few	TRBJ2-6	18	CASRTTGGAAPGANVLTF
TRBV4-2	few	TRBJ1-1	13	CASSQLESTEAFF
TRBV3-1	many	TRBJ1-4	16	CASSQEPAATNEKLFF
TRBV13	many	TRBJ2-1	15	CASSSLAGGRNEQFF
TRBV20-1	-	TRBJ1-6	13	CSVAETKNSPLHF
TRBV5-6	many	TRBJ1-6	18	CASSAAADRGSYNSPLHF
TRBV28	many	TRBJ1-5	15	CASRGAGDGNQPQHF
TRBV2	many	TRBJ2-3	12	CASSVGSDTQYF
TRBV15	many	TRBJ1-5	13	CATSDRAEQPQHF
TRBV6-2/TRBV6-3	-	TRBJ1-4	14	CASSNRGANEKLFF
TRBV5-1	many	TRBJ2-2	13	CASSRDLTGELFF
TRBV6-8	-	TRBJ1-6	17	CASSYAVPGQGNSPLHF
TRBV7-9	many	TRBJ2-2	15	CASSPRQGRSGELFF
TRBV13	many	TRBJ2-3	13	CASSERGTDTQYF
TRBV27	many	TRBJ2-1	14	CASSSTKKSNEQFF
TRBV7-2	many	TRBJ2-2	17	CASSPRTGGRGNGELFF
TRBV6-1	-	TRBJ1-2	14	CASRRTKDYYGYTF
TRBV12-3/TRBV12-4	many	TRBJ2-7	16	CASSLFLVLGIHEQYF
TRBV20-1	many	TRBJ2-4	14	CSAKALEGIGIQYF
TRBV30	many	TRBJ1-3	12	CAWTNSGNTIYF
TRBV5-1	many	TRBJ2-2	15	CASSLKDSSTGELFF
TRBV9	many	TRBJ1-1	15	CASSVLQGGDTEAFF
TRBV5-1	few	TRBJ2-5	17	CASSPQPLTLPGETQYF
TRBV30	few	TRBJ2-6	16	CAWSVTGNSGANVLTF
TRBV7-2	many	TRBJ2-1	14	CASSLPGGMRRQFF
TRBV5-1	-	TRBJ1-6	17	CASSLAGGASYNSPLHF
TRBV5-1	many	TRBJ2-1	15	CASSIGQERTMTQFF
TRBV19	many	TRBJ1-1	11	CASSIQDEAFF
TRBV6-6	many	TRBJ2-7	15	CASRKDRQPTYEQYF
TRBV20-1	many	TRBJ2-7	16	CSARDLIGGGRPEQYF
TRBV13	-	TRBJ2-1	14	CASSLLERYNEQFF
TRBV20-1	many	TRBJ1-6	13	CSAFSSYNSPLHF
TRBV7-2	few	TRBJ2-3	18	CASSQPFGNSGVGDTQYF
TRBV7-9	-	TRBJ1-6	18	CASSLVRGEGPYNSPLHF
TRBV5-1	-	TRBJ2-2	19	CASSLEVGRNTGELFFVFF
TRBV19	many	TRBJ2-5	15	CASRRTSGREETQYF
TRBV27	many	TRBJ2-5	15	CASSLYRGGEETQYF
TRBV4-1	-	TRBJ1-6	16	CASSQEVETVPSPLHF
TRBV18	many	TRBJ2-4	15	CASSSLGEAKNIQYF
TRBV7-2	many	TRBJ2-7	16	CASSLGPYRDSYEQYF
TRBV20-1	many	TRBJ2-7	14	CRPGVVGLGYEQYF
TRBV5-1	few	TRBJ2-7	15	CASSPGTSGTYEQYF
TRBV7-2	many	TRBJ2-7	13	CASSLTPSYEQYF
TRBV6-6	many	TRBJ1-5	17	CASRTSAESYSNQPQHF